The T cell receptor beta chain described here comes from a study of T cells in Graves' hyperthyroidism and ophthalmopathy. The sample holds many counts of this clonotype. Germline lookup yields CDR1 SGHTA and CDR2 FQGNSA. The CDR3 contains 14 residues. J lost 4 bases, V lost 6 bases, and 7 bases had no gene match. Regions amplified from RNA transcripts were the TCR beta CDR3 regions. HTBI primers were used for first-round RT-PCR of the TCR CDR3. TCRdb passed the multiplex PCR reads through MiXCR, listing each CDR3 protein once. The repertoire holds roughly 750,000 distinct CDR3 sequences, about a sixth seen once, with over 7.5% in the top ten.

V usage is TRBV7-2 and J usage is TRBJ1-1; 8 bases fit TRBD1. Input material: blood. This receptor was taken from a man younger than 30 with Graves' hyperthyroidism. The CDR3 DNA sequence: TGTGCCAGCAGTCCGGACAGGGCCAGCACTGAAGCTTTCTTT. Protein sequence: CASSPDRASTEAFF.